These 30 T cell receptor beta chains were sequenced from one sample in a study of tumor-infiltrating lymphocytes in primary liver carcinoma. DNA and RNA were both co-extracted from 20-30 mg of bulk tissue that had not been sorted. A primer in the constant region served to generate TCR beta cDNA from around 500 ng of total RNA. Nested multiplex PCR, run for three rounds with slightly modified ARM-PCR, yielded TCR beta libraries. Amplification in the first two PCR rounds was performed using TRBV1-TRBV30 forward primers and a C-beta reverse primer for around 11 cycles each. MiXCR was run by TCRdb on the multiplex PCR reads, yielding one entry per CDR3 protein. The table shows about 99,000 distinct CDR3 sequences, with about three quarters occurring only once. Sequencing was carried out using liver tumor tissue from sampling region 5. Described subset: tumor region T5, tumor centre. The receptors were gathered from a woman in her sixties or seventies with primary liver carcinoma and hepatitis B virus infection.

With regard to this clonotype: The junction departs from germline at one end; a sequencing error may be responsible. The chain is built from TRBV11-2 and TRBJ1-4; 8 nucleotides align to TRBD1. This CDR3 is built from 13 residues. Germline-derived CDR1 and CDR2 are SGHAT and FQNNGV. The CDR3 DNA reads TGTGCCAGCAGGGACAGGGACCATGAAAAGCTGCTTTTT. Protein product: CASRDRDHEKLLF.

Note on this clonotype: Since a much larger clone is just one base distant, this may be a read error. The chain links TRBV5-5 to TRBJ1-1; D may be TRBD1 (6 bases). The germline gives CDR1 SGHKS, CDR2 YYEKEE (reference sequence). This CDR3 has 13 amino acids. CDR3 protein: CASGEEGDTDAFF. CDR3 sequence (DNA): TGTGCCAGCGGGGAGGAGGGGGACACTGATGCTTTCTTT.

This clonotype was recorded only once. The gene calls are TRBV6-4 and TRBJ2-3, with TRBD2 matching 8 bases. Germline-derived CDR1 and CDR2 are MRHNA and SNTAGT. This CDR3 has 16 residues. The CDR3 here is CVSSGAAGESTDTQYF. The CDR3 coding sequence is TGTGTCAGTAGTGGGGCAGCGGGAGAGAGCACAGATACGCAGTATTTT.

With regard to this clonotype: A much larger clone is a single base away; this may be a read error. This chain joins TRBV5-4 and TRBJ2-5; no clear D gene. The CDR3 sequence is 14 residues long. Germline-derived CDR1 and CDR2 are SGHNT and YYREEE (reference sequence). CDR3 DNA: TGTGCCAGCAGCCCCGGCGGATCCCAAGAGACCCAGAACTTC. Translation gives CASSPGGSQETQNF.

Ten or more counts support this clonotype. V and J are TRBV7-8 and TRBJ2-7, with D tentatively TRBD1 (5 bases). Germline V CDR1 and CDR2: SGHVS, FQNEAQ. Deletions cut 3 bases from V and 1 base from J, with 16 bases between. The CDR3 loop spans 16 amino acids. The CDR3: CASSFRTGRVSYEQYF. CDR3 DNA: TGTGCCAGCAGCTTCCGAACAGGCCGAGTTTCCTACGAGCAGTACTTC.

Remarks on this clonotype: Sequence at one end of the junction differs from germline and may be a read error. The CDR3 nucleotides are TGTGCCAGCAGTGAACAGGAGGCTGGGGCCAACGTCCTGACCTTC. It is translated as CASSEQEAGANVLTF. The chain recombines TRBV6-1 with TRBJ2-6; D may match TRBD1 or TRBD2 (5 bases each). The CDR3 is made up of 15 amino acids. Germline values: CDR1 MNHNS, CDR2 SASEGT.

The chain has TRBV11-2 and TRBJ1-2; D call uncertain. The germline V and J ends were trimmed by 6 bases and 6 bases, with 14 bases remaining between them. The germline gives CDR1 SGHAT, CDR2 FQNNGV. The CDR3 length is 13 residues. CDR3 loop: CASSFGPADGYTF. The CDR3 DNA sequence: TGTGCCAGCAGTTTCGGACCGGCGGATGGCTACACCTTC.

About this clonotype itself: The germline gene is not matched at one end of the junction; a read error may be the cause. The chain carries TRBV30 and TRBJ2-3; D not certain. There are 12 residues in the CDR3. Germline-derived CDR1 and CDR2 are GTSNPN and SVGIG (reference sequence). CDR3 protein: CARSDSQGPQYF. CDR3 DNA sequence: TGTGCCCGGAGCGATTCACAAGGGCCGCAGTATTTT.

In regard to this clonotype: The junction and the germline gene differ at one end; a read error may be behind it. The chain joins TRBV6-2 or TRBV6-3 to TRBJ2-7, with D hard to call. The CDR3 is 17 amino acids. Per the germline V gene, CDR1 is MNHEY and CDR2 is SVGEGT. The CDR3 loop reads CASSYSNAMGNAYEHYF. The DNA for the CDR3 is TGTGCCAGCAGCTACTCGAACGCCATGGGGAACGCGTACGAGCATTACTTC.

The sample holds one count of this clonotype. The chain links TRBV11-2 to TRBJ2-4, with 11 bases aligning to TRBD1. The J segment lost 15 bases and the V segment lost 3 bases, leaving 16 bases of the junction unmatched. CDR1 and CDR2 from the germline V gene are SGHAT and FQNNGV. The CDR3 loop spans 16 amino acids. The CDR3 DNA follows: TGTGCCAGCAGCTTTAGCAGCCTCAGGACAGGGGGCGTCCCGTACTTC. This codes for CASSFSSLRTGGVPYF. The variable domain in full, with the rest retrieved from reference TRBV11-2 and TRBJ2-4, is EAGVAQSPRYKIIEKRQSVAFWCNPISGHATLYWYQQILGQGPKLLIQFQNNGVVDDSQLPKDRFSAERLKGVDSTLKIQPAKLEDSAVYLCASSFSSLRTGGVPYFGAGTRLSVL.

This clonotype is a singleton in its sample. This chain uses TRBV11-2 with TRBJ2-5; TRBD2 aligns across 14 bases. Trimming took 3 bases from V and 3 from J; bases not matched to a gene: 3. Germline-derived CDR1 and CDR2 are SGHAT and FQNNGV. This CDR3 region has 16 residues. The DNA of the CDR3 is TGTGCCAGCAGCTTGACTAGCGGGAGGGCCGAAGAGACCCAGTACTTC. It codes for CASSLTSGRAEETQYF.

The rearrangement joins TRBV11-1 to TRBJ2-1; 10 bases are shared with TRBD1. With V trimmed by 9 bases and J by 11 bases, 16 bases remained unmatched. This CDR3 has 15 amino acids. Per the germline V gene, CDR1 is SGHAT and CDR2 is FQDESV (reference sequence). CDR3 region: CARIQRTGTGVQQFF. In DNA form, the CDR3 reads TGTGCCAGGATCCAGAGAACCGGGACAGGGGTTCAGCAGTTCTTC.

V usage is TRBV28 and J usage is TRBJ2-2; tentatively, D is TRBD1 or TRBD2 (5 bases each). The V gene's germline CDR1 is MDHEN and CDR2 SYDVKM. The CDR3 runs 16 residues. Trimming shortened V by 4 bases and J by 5 bases, and 17 bases separated the two germline ends. CDR3 bases: TGTGCCAGCAGTTCCTCCGGGGCGGTGGGGACCGGGGAGCTGTTTTTT. It yields the protein CASSSSGAVGTGELFF.

This chain uses TRBV29-1 with TRBJ1-2; D is possibly TRBD1 (5 bases). The CDR3 totals 13 residues. The germline V gene encodes CDR1 SQVTM and CDR2 ANQGSEA. V dropped 3 bases and J dropped 7 bases, with 15 bases sitting between them. The CDR3 loop reads CSVDDKGLCGYTF. CDR3 DNA: TGCAGCGTTGACGACAAGGGGCTGTGTGGCTACACCTTC.

Comment on this clonotype: The final CDR3 position lacks the conserved phenylalanine or tryptophan, pointing to a likely read error. The chain combines TRBV11-2 with TRBJ1-1, with a possible D match to TRBD1 (6 bases). This CDR3 has 15 residues. The germline V gene encodes CDR1 SGHAT and CDR2 FQNNGV. The CDR3 nucleotides read TGTGTCAGCAGCTTAGATAGGGGGGCGAACACTGAAGCTTTCCTT. Translated, it gives CVSSLDRGANTEAFL.

Points on this clonotype: The CDR3 ends on some other residue instead of the conserved phenylalanine or tryptophan, so this is likely a read error. The DNA is omitted, as the CDR3 cannot be located on it reliably, and the CDR3 follows TCRdb's listing. The chain employs TRBV6-6 and TRBJ1-1. Germline assignment: CDR1 MNHNY and CDR2 SVGAGI (reference sequence). The CDR3 length is 17 residues, termini included. The CDR3 spells CASSYSRGGRRATEAFY.

With respect to this clonotype: A junction end diverges from the germline sequence, so it may reflect a read error. This sequence joins TRBV6-6 and TRBJ1-2, with D unresolved. The CDR3 contains 16 residues. Germline CDR1 reads MNHNY; CDR2 reads SVGAGI (reference sequence). The CDR3 sequence is CASSYPEQKANYGYTF. The CDR3, as DNA: TGTGCCAGCAGTTACCCCGAACAGAAAGCTAACTATGGTTACACCTTC.

The J gene is TRBJ2-6, the V gene TRBV7-9; 8 bases line up with TRBD2. Germline lookup yields CDR1 SEHNR and CDR2 FQNEAQ (reference sequence). V was clipped by 0 bases and J by 2 bases; unmatched bases: 15. The CDR3 consists of 21 residues. The CDR3 spells CASSLASSGTRSRPGANVLTF. The CDR3 DNA reads as TGTGCCAGCAGCTTAGCGAGTTCAGGGACTAGAAGCAGGCCTGGGGCCAACGTCCTGACTTTC.

Worth noting for this clonotype: A much larger clone differs by one base, so this may be a read error. The chain uses TRBV19 and TRBJ1-1; no firm D call. There are 17 residues in the CDR3. Germline V gene data show CDR1 as LNHDA and CDR2 as SQIVND (reference sequence). Trimming shortened V by 6 bases and J by 1 base, and 21 bases separated the two germline ends. CDR3 sequence: CASRNLFQVGANTEAFF. CDR3 sequence (DNA): TGTGCCAGTAGAAACCTATTTCAAGTGGGTGCGAACACTGAAGCTTTCTTT.

The CDR3 sequence: CVNSLGLVTDTQYF. The CDR3 coding sequence is TGTGTCAACAGCTTGGGACTAGTCACAGATACGCAGTATTTT. The chain combines TRBV11-2 with TRBJ2-3, with 8 bases that match TRBD2. The CDR3 runs 14 residues. Germline assignment: CDR1 SGHAT and CDR2 FQNNGV.

Comment on this clonotype: Just one base apart from a much larger clone, this may be a read error. CDR3 in DNA: TGTGCCACGTGGGGGGACACCGGGGAGCTGTTTTTT. Its translation is CATWGDTGELFF. V is TRBV28 and J is TRBJ2-2; tentative D call: TRBD2 (6 bases). The CDR3 contains 12 residues. CDR1 and CDR2 from the germline V gene are MDHEN and SYDVKM. V was shortened by 10 bases and J by 3 bases, with 9 bases between the two germline ends.

Of note for this clonotype: Germline and junction disagree at one end, which may indicate a read error. The chain carries TRBV4-2 and TRBJ1-6; the D is unclear. In germline, CDR1 is LGHNA, CDR2 YNFKEQ. The CDR3 covers 12 residues. Here the CDR3 reads CASRQDSSPLHF. In DNA form, the CDR3 reads TGTGCCAGCAGACAAGACTCTTCACCCCTCCACTTT.

This clonotype came up a few times. A much larger clonotype is one base distant, so this may be a read error. The V call is TRBV10-1, the J call TRBJ1-1, with a possible D match to TRBD1 (6 bases). The CDR3 sequence is 13 residues long. Germline-derived CDR1 and CDR2 are WNHNN and SYGVQD (reference sequence). The V end was cut by 5 bases, the J end by 4 bases, with 11 bases between. In DNA form, the CDR3 reads TGCGCCAGCAGTCAGGACAGTTCCACTGAAGCTTTCTTT. Translation gives CASSQDSSTEAFF.

Comments on this clonotype: One junction end disagrees with the germline gene, perhaps due to a read error. The J gene is TRBJ2-3, the V gene TRBV29-1; D uncertain. CDR3 size: 17 residues. Germline V gene data show CDR1 as SQVTM and CDR2 as ANQGSEA. CDR3 protein: CSVGQTPYGSLADTLYF. The CDR3 nucleotides are TGCAGCGTTGGGCAAACCCCGTATGGAAGCCTTGCAGATACGCTGTATTTT.

Comment on this clonotype: The DNA is omitted, as the CDR3 cannot be located on it reliably, and the CDR3 follows TCRdb's listing. The genes are TRBV28 and TRBJ1-5; no DNA check was done on the table's D call, TRBD1. Termini included, the CDR3 measures 16 amino acids. Germline CDR1 reads MDHEN; CDR2 reads SYDVKM. CDR3 sequence: CASSLMGAPGISPSIF.

This clonotype has at least ten counts. The chain carries TRBV12-3 or TRBV12-4 and TRBJ1-3; TRBD1 aligns across 9 bases. V dropped 6 bases and J dropped 8; count of bases not matched to a gene: 2. The CDR3 contains 12 residues. The CDR3: CASRTGGYTIYF. CDR3 bases: TGTGCCAGCAGGACAGGGGGATACACCATATATTTT.

This clonotype occurred a few times. A read error is possible here, since a much larger clone lies one base away. No conserved phenylalanine or tryptophan is present at the end of the CDR3, so a read error is the likely explanation. V gene TRBV12-5 combines with J gene TRBJ1-1, with D maybe TRBD1 (6 bases). CDR1 and CDR2 from the germline V gene are LGHNT and FRNRAP. Trimming stripped 5 bases from V and 0 bases from J, with 13 bases between. This CDR3 spans 15 amino acids. The CDR3 DNA sequence: TGTGCTAGTGGTACCCAGGGGAGGATGAACACTGAAGCTTTCTCT. Protein: CASGTQGRMNTEAFS.

On this clonotype itself: As the CDR3 is not closed by the conserved phenylalanine or tryptophan, this likely results from a read error. J is TRBJ2-7 and V is TRBV28; D possibly corresponds to TRBD2 (6 bases). There are 16 residues in the CDR3. CDR1 MDHEN and CDR2 SYDVKM come from the germline V gene. V was cut by 5 bases and J by 2 bases, with 19 bases left in between. CDR3 nucleotides: TGTGCCAGCAGTCTATCTTGTGGCCAGCGGGCCTACGAGCAGTACCTC. It is translated as CASSLSCGQRAYEQYL.

On this clonotype: Likely a read error: the CDR3 ends without its conserved phenylalanine or tryptophan. The chain recombines TRBV14 with TRBJ2-1, with D possibly matching TRBD2 (6 bases). Germline V gene sequence: CDR1 SGHDN, CDR2 FVKESK. The CDR3 contains 14 residues. The ends were cut back, 0 bases at V and 6 bases at J, with 9 bases in the middle. The CDR3, as DNA: TGTGCCAGCAGCCAAGAAACTAGCTGCAATGAGCAGTTCTAC. It encodes CASSQETSCNEQFY.

As DNA, the CDR3 is TGCGCCAGCAGCGGACAGTGCGGATCATCCCTCCACTTT. Amino acids: CASSGQCGSSLHF. V is TRBV10-2 and J is TRBJ1-6, with a weak D call TRBD1 (6 bases). V dropped 6 bases and J dropped 14 bases, with 17 bases sitting between them. CDR3 length: 13 amino acids. From germline, CDR1 is WSHSY and CDR2 SAAADI.